Listed here is a single T cell receptor beta chain. Germline V gives CDR1 SEHNR, CDR2 FQNEAQ (reference sequence). The junction had 7 bases not matched to a gene; V was cut back by 5 bases and J by 7 bases. The CDR3 sequence is 15 residues long. The table came from immunoSEQ multiplex PCR; TCRdb's copy has only in-frame clones and leaves some out. The table lists 36,000 or so clones, approximately 86% of them singletons. The data derive from a study of blood T cell repertoires in COVID-19. The chain carries TRBV7-9 and TRBJ2-1, with 11 bases aligning to TRBD2. This receptor was obtained from a woman in her seventies with active COVID-19. The specimen was peripheral blood. CDR3 in amino acids: CASSLSGGAVNEQFF. DNA for the CDR3: TGTGCCAGCAGCCTTAGCGGGGGGGCCGTTAATGAGCAGTTCTTC.